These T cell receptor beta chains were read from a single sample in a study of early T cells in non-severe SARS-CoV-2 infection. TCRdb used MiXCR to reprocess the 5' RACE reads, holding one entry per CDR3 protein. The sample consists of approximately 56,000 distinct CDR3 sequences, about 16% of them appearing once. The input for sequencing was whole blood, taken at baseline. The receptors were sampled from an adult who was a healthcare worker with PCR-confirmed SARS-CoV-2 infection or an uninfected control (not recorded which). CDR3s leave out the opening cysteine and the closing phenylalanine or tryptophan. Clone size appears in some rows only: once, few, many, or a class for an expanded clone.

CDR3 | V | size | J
ASSEKPSLQPQH | TRBV6-1 | many | TRBJ1-5
ASTFFEGGGYT | TRBV5-1 | few | TRBJ1-2
ASSDAHRGNTEAF | TRBV6-1 | . | TRBJ1-1
ASSPGGTSYEQY | TRBV6-1 | few | TRBJ2-7
ASRQGEDISGANVLT | TRBV4-2 | . | TRBJ2-6
SAKTGVNTEAF | TRBV20-1 | many | TRBJ1-1
ASSQAPDTGELF | TRBV3-1 | few | TRBJ2-2
ASSLLDTQY | TRBV5-1 | few | TRBJ2-3
SVDELIAGDIYNEQF | TRBV29-1 | . | TRBJ2-1
ASSQDKGAYGYT | TRBV14 | . | TRBJ1-2
ASSPGDIRSPLH | TRBV18 | few | TRBJ1-6
ASRGTSGSSYEQY | TRBV6-6 | many | TRBJ2-7
ASSDGTGGAKQY | TRBV6-4 | . | TRBJ2-7
ASNNGGPEQY | TRBV27 | few | TRBJ2-7
ASSPTSGGTDTQY | TRBV28 | few | TRBJ2-3
ASKMGGRDEQY | TRBV19 | few | TRBJ2-7
ASTPTSSSYEQY | TRBV12-3/TRBV12-4 | few | TRBJ2-7
ASSPRGTVKNEAF | TRBV27 | few | TRBJ1-1
ASSLVSHNEKLF | TRBV28 | many | TRBJ1-4
ASSNWDRENQPQH | TRBV6-6 | many | TRBJ1-5
AISESVDGEQF | TRBV10-3 | . | TRBJ2-1
ASSLVFRGARNNEQF | TRBV7-6 | . | TRBJ2-1
ASSLGPTGNYGYT | TRBV12-3/TRBV12-4 | few | TRBJ1-2
SAPGWGNYGYT | TRBV20-1 | . | TRBJ1-2
ASRLTGTEDEKLF | TRBV4-1 | . | TRBJ1-4
ASSQRGADSPLH | TRBV5-6 | many | TRBJ1-6
ASSMTSGGADTQY | TRBV5-6 | . | TRBJ2-3
ASRTGTGTYEQY | TRBV19 | . | TRBJ2-7
ASSVQGNNSPLH | TRBV6-5 | . | TRBJ1-6
ASSMRDNEQF | TRBV11-1 | few | TRBJ2-1
IVSGGVSADTQY | TRBV7-8 | few | TRBJ2-3
ASTPDREAPYEQY | TRBV6-5 | . | TRBJ2-7
ASSPPERSYT | TRBV18 | . | TRBJ1-2
ASSSGVRDSPLH | TRBV5-1 | few | TRBJ1-6
ASTIGASSTDTQY | TRBV7-3 | few | TRBJ2-3
ASSHRGQETQY | TRBV3-1 | . | TRBJ2-5